Shown below are 17 T cell receptor beta chains from a single sample sequenced in a study of shared clonotypes between healthy human individuals. Method: immunoSEQ multiplex PCR; TCRdb's copy keeps in-frame clones and lacks some. This table has 1.5 million to 2.5 million clones, about 94% appearing once. Cells designated naive CD8 were CD45RO-negative and were positively selected for CCR7, with terminally differentiated effector memory CD45RA+ cells excluded. The sequenced sample was naive CD8+ T cells sorted from blood. These TCRs come from a man aged 18 to 29 in good health.

This chain joins TRBV2 and TRBJ1-2; D call uncertain. V was trimmed by 6 bases and J by 2 bases, leaving 7 bases between them. The CDR3 runs 12 residues. Germline V CDR1 and CDR2: SNHLY, FYNNEI. CDR3 in amino acids: CASRHINYGYTF. CDR3 nucleotide sequence: TGTGCCAGCAGACACATAAACTATGGCTACACCTTC.

V gene TRBV5-1 combines with J gene TRBJ2-3; tentatively, D is TRBD2 (6 bases). Trimming shortened V by 0 bases and J by 3 bases, and 11 bases separated the two germline ends. CDR1 SGHRS and CDR2 YFSETQ come from the germline V gene. This CDR3 has 15 residues. DNA of the CDR3: TGCGCCAGCAGCTTGGGACTAGATTGGACAGATACGCAGTATTTT. The encoded protein is CASSLGLDWTDTQYF. Full variable domain (outside the CDR3, taken from reference TRBV5-1 and TRBJ2-3): KAGVTQTPRYLIKTRGQQVTLSCSPISGHRSVSWYQQTPGQGLQFLFEYFSETQRNKGNFPGRFSGRQFSNSRSEMNVSTLELGDSALYLCASSLGLDWTDTQYFGPGTRLTVL.

The chain links TRBV5-4 to TRBJ2-7, with 8 bases aligning to TRBD1. The CDR3 extends over 15 amino acids. J was trimmed by 4 bases and V by 3 bases; bases with no gene match: 9. Looked up from germline, CDR1 is SGHNT and CDR2 is YYREEE (reference sequence). CDR3 sequence: CASSYGQGRGYEQYF. The CDR3 region has the DNA TGTGCCAGCAGCTACGGACAGGGTCGGGGGTACGAGCAGTACTTC.

The chain employs TRBV6-5 and TRBJ2-1, with D perhaps TRBD1 (5 bases). V was cut by 0 bases and J by 5 bases, with 8 bases left in between. Germline CDR1 reads MNHEY; CDR2 reads SVGAGI. The CDR3 is 14 amino acids. The CDR3 region has the DNA TGTGCCAGCAGTTACTCAGGACAACACAATGAGCAGTTCTTC. Protein product: CASSYSGQHNEQFF.

The V gene is TRBV9, the J gene TRBJ1-4, with 7 bases aligning to TRBD1. The CDR3 is 14 residues long. J lost 7 bases, V lost 4 bases, and 7 bases had no gene match. Germline V gives CDR1 SGDLS, CDR2 YYNGEE. For the CDR3, the DNA is TGTGCCAGCAGCACTACAGGGGAAGGTGAAAAACTGTTTTTT. Protein: CASSTTGEGEKLFF. Combining the CDR3 with reference TRBV9 and TRBJ1-4 gives the whole variable domain DSGVTQTPKHLITATGQRVTLRCSPRSGDLSVYWYQQSLDQGLQFLIQYYNGEERAKGNILERFSAQQFPDLHSELNLSSLELGDSALYFCASSTTGEGEKLFFGSGTQLSVL.

The gene calls are TRBV27 and TRBJ2-7; 12 bases align to TRBD2. The trim removed 6 bases at V and 2 bases at J, leaving 8 bases unmatched. Per germline, CDR1 MNHEY and CDR2 SMNVEV (reference sequence). The length of the CDR3 is 16 residues. The CDR3 is CASSVALAGGPYEQYF. The CDR3 bases are TGTGCCAGCAGCGTTGCCCTAGCGGGAGGGCCCTACGAGCAGTACTTC.

The J gene is TRBJ2-3, the V gene TRBV13, with D maybe TRBD1 (6 bases). Germline CDR1 and CDR2: PRHDT and FYEKMQ (reference sequence). The ends were cut back, 5 bases at V and 3 bases at J, with 12 bases in the middle. This CDR3 is 14 amino acids long. CDR3 region: CASSHAQGTDTQYF. In nucleotides, the CDR3 is TGTGCCAGCAGCCATGCGCAGGGGACAGATACGCAGTATTTT.

This sequence joins TRBV13 and TRBJ2-3; the D is unclear. Germline values: CDR1 PRHDT, CDR2 FYEKMQ (reference sequence). Trimming took off 4 bases at V and 5 bases at J, with 7 bases between the two ends. The CDR3 is made up of 12 amino acids. CDR3 sequence (DNA): TGTGCCAGCAGCTCGGCAGGAGATACGCAGTATTTT. Its translation: CASSSAGDTQYF.

The V call is TRBV28, the J call TRBJ1-2; D ambiguous. Germline CDR1 MDHEN, CDR2 SYDVKM. The V gene lost 5 bases and the J gene lost 7 bases, with 11 bases spanning the gap. The CDR3 covers 12 residues. CDR3 nucleotides: TGTGCCAGCAGTCCCGGACCGTCTGGCTACACCTTC. Its protein product is CASSPGPSGYTF.

This clone was counted once. The chain employs TRBV19 and TRBJ1-5; D perhaps matches TRBD1 (5 bases). The CDR3 is made up of 15 amino acids. Germline-derived CDR1 and CDR2 are LNHDA and SQIVND (reference sequence). V was cut by 0 bases and J by 7 bases, with 13 bases left in between. The CDR3 sequence: CASSIDEGFGQPQHF. DNA of the CDR3: TGTGCCAGTAGTATAGATGAGGGGTTCGGGCAGCCCCAGCATTTT.

This clone has a single count. In DNA form, the CDR3 reads TGTGCCTGGGGGACCGACTACACTGAAGCTTTCTTT. Residues: CAWGTDYTEAFF. The V and J genes are TRBV30 and TRBJ1-1; D might be TRBD1 (5 bases). This CDR3 region has 12 residues. In germline, CDR1 is GTSNPN, CDR2 SVGIG (reference sequence). Trimming removed 5 bases from V and 3 bases from J, with 10 bases in between.

The chain links TRBV6-1 to TRBJ2-7, with D hard to call. CDR3 length: 13 residues. Trimming removed 2 bases at V and 2 bases at J, with 7 bases between. The germline CDR1 and CDR2 sequences are MNHNS and SASEGT. The chain's CDR3 is CASSEYLAYEQYF. CDR3 coding DNA: TGTGCCAGCAGTGAATACTTGGCCTACGAGCAGTACTTC.

CDR3: CASSQDNWVSGSSNEQFF. In DNA, the CDR3 is TGCGCCAGCAGCCAAGATAACTGGGTTAGCGGGAGTTCAAATGAGCAGTTCTTC. The chain recombines TRBV4-3 with TRBJ2-1; TRBD2 matches at 9 bases. The CDR3 consists of 18 residues. Germline V gene lookup returns CDR1 LGHNA and CDR2 YSLEER. Germline trimming cut 0 bases from V and 7 bases from J; bases unmatched to any gene: 13.

This clone was observed once. This CDR3 is also generated by other DNA sequences in the sample. The chain has TRBV5-1 and TRBJ2-7; 7 bases are shared with TRBD1. J gave up 3 bases and V 2 bases, and 5 bases lay outside the gene matches. Germline CDR1 and CDR2: SGHRS and YFSETQ. The CDR3 covers 14 residues. The CDR3 bases are TGCGCCAGCAGCTTAGGGACAGATAGCTACGAGCAGTACTTC. Protein product: CASSLGTDSYEQYF.

The chain has TRBV4-1 and TRBJ1-5; D may be TRBD1 (6 bases). Per germline, CDR1 MGHRA and CDR2 YSYEKL. V lost 0 bases, J lost 7 bases, and 13 bases lay in between. This CDR3 is 15 amino acids long. The CDR3: CASSQEQGGLQPQHF. CDR3 bases: TGCGCCAGCAGCCAAGAACAGGGCGGACTGCAGCCCCAGCATTTT.

This clone has just a few counts. The chain uses TRBV19 and TRBJ1-3, with D hard to call. Germline V gene sequence: CDR1 LNHDA, CDR2 SQIVND (reference sequence). The CDR3 extends over 13 amino acids. V lost 2 bases to trimming and J lost 7 bases, with 9 bases between them. The CDR3 region is CASSIPGGNTIYF. The CDR3 region has the DNA TGTGCCAGTAGTATACCCGGAGGGAACACCATATATTTT. Combining the CDR3 with reference TRBV19 and TRBJ1-3 gives the whole variable domain DGGITQSPKYLFRKEGQNVTLSCEQNLNHDAMYWYRQDPGQGLRLIYYSQIVNDFQKGDIAEGYSVSREKKESFPLTVTSAQKNPTAFYLCASSIPGGNTIYFGEGSWLTVV.

The chain employs TRBV7-9 and TRBJ1-1; possible D gene TRBD1, 5 bases. In germline, CDR1 is SEHNR, CDR2 FQNEAQ (reference sequence). This CDR3 has 15 amino acids. V shed 5 bases and J shed 4 bases, with 17 bases lying between them. CDR3 region: CASSLRGYSGTEAFF. In nucleotides, the CDR3 is TGTGCCAGCAGCCTCCGGGGGTACTCTGGCACTGAAGCTTTCTTT.